A selection of T cell receptor beta chains follows, all from one sample in a study of T cell repertoires in cytomegalovirus infection. TCRdb independently ran MiXCR on the reads; one entry per CDR3 protein. The top ten hold 34% of the sample, which has about 130,000 distinct CDR3 sequences, approximately 24% seen once. Their antigens remain unidentified. Material for sequencing was PBMCs, sequenced either directly or after in vitro stimulation (not recorded which). Receptors were obtained from a human donor in good health (CMV status not recorded). Some clones in this sample may be carry-over from other donors' samples. Both conserved end residues are trimmed from each CDR3.

j_call v_call cdr3_aa
TRBJ2-3 TRBV7-2 ASSLAGITDTQY
TRBJ1-1 TRBV5-1 ASSSGQEFSNTEAF
TRBJ2-1 TRBV5-1 ASSIGARGGSYNEQF
TRBJ2-3 TRBV6-1 ASNRGTSTDTQY
TRBJ2-3 TRBV11-2 ASSLGLSDTQY
TRBJ1-2 TRBV28 ASSIGTARGYT
TRBJ1-5 TRBV19 ASSIGDRGLSINQPQH
TRBJ1-5 TRBV4-1 ASSQDWRGHQPQH
TRBJ1-6 TRBV4-1 ASSQDSFGNSPLH
TRBJ2-3 TRBV20-1 SATPGLGTDTQY
TRBJ2-1 TRBV6-1 ASRPGGGYNEQF
TRBJ1-2 TRBV2 ASTVSGAHGYT
TRBJ2-1 TRBV11-1 ASSLMPAYNEQF
TRBJ2-2 TRBV11-2 ASSFSGEGTGELF
TRBJ2-3 TRBV7-9 ASRAWRTDTTGDTQY
TRBJ1-3 TRBV28 ANSGRNSGNTIY
TRBJ2-1 TRBV6-5 ASSYGLAVYNEQF
TRBJ1-1 TRBV6-2/TRBV6-3 ASSNGQALDTEAF
TRBJ2-3 TRBV18 ASSPGLENTQY
TRBJ2-5 TRBV19 ASSRPQETQY
TRBJ2-5 TRBV6-5 ASSWTSGETQY
TRBJ1-1 TRBV5-4 ASSAGTARNTEAF
TRBJ1-4 TRBV5-6 ASSASGTGSTNEKLF
TRBJ2-3 TRBV29-1 SESDGTDTQY
TRBJ1-1 TRBV5-1 ASSGREGGNTEAF
TRBJ2-1 TRBV6-4 ASSEFGTPYNEQF
TRBJ2-3 TRBV7-2 ASSRRDLYTQY
TRBJ1-1 TRBV11-3 ASSLELGSTEAF
TRBJ2-1 TRBV7-2 ASSLVAGEIWNEQF
TRBJ2-2 TRBV7-2 ASYKTQFRPLSGELF
TRBJ2-2 TRBV7-6 ASSPPSGELF
TRBJ2-1 TRBV2 ASTTPSYNEQF
TRBJ2-2 TRBV7-2 ASRRRPGLPTGELF
TRBJ2-2 TRBV6-2/TRBV6-3 ASSELDSTITGELF
TRBJ1-1 TRBV7-2 ASSPIKLPGTLREAF
TRBJ2-3 TRBV5-8 ASSFGHPTDTQY
TRBJ2-7 TRBV7-6 ASGAGTPGLGEQY
TRBJ2-3 TRBV6-5 ASSYSSTQGTQY
TRBJ2-3 TRBV5-4 ASSFGRPTDTQY
TRBJ1-5 TRBV15 ATSRDTAFYSNQPQH
TRBJ2-5 TRBV6-6 ASSYPEGLHQETQY
TRBJ2-4 TRBV7-2 ASSPVTGQRNIQY
TRBJ2-7 TRBV19 ASSKGQGTYEQY
TRBJ2-1 TRBV18 ASSRISGANNEQF
TRBJ1-2 TRBV4-1 ASSQVRGSYGYT
TRBJ2-4 TRBV5-1 ASSLEGLGGDIQY
TRBJ2-7 TRBV28 ASSLSTPPYEQY
TRBJ1-1 TRBV29-1 SVREPDGKAF
TRBJ2-1 TRBV7-2 ASSRDRMTSVDEQF
TRBJ2-1 TRBV27 ASSINSGRVYNEQF
TRBJ2-1 TRBV10-3 AISESGRDDEQF
TRBJ2-5 TRBV7-9 ASSLSLAAQETQY
TRBJ1-3 TRBV5-4 ASSLVGARGNTIY
TRBJ2-3 TRBV7-3 ASSNKRASTDTQY
TRBJ2-2 TRBV6-2/TRBV6-3 ASSRSTPLAGGNTGELF
TRBJ1-1 TRBV24-1 ATSDFGNTEAF
TRBJ1-1 TRBV11-3 ASSLCNTEAF
TRBJ2-3 TRBV6-4 ASSEGQGTDTQY